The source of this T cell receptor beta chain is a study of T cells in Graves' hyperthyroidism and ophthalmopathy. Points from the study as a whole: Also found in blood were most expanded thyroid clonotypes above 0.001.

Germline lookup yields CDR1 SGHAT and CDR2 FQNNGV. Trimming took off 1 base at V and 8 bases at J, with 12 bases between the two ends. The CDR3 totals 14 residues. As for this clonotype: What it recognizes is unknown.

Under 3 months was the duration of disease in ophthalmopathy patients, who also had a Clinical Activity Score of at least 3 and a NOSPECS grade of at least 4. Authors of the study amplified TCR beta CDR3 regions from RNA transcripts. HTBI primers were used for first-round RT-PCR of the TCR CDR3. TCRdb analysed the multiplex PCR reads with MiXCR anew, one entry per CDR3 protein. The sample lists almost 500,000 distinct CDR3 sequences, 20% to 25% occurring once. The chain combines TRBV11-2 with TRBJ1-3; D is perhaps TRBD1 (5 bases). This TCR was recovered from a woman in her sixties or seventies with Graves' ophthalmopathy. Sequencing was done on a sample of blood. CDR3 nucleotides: TGTGCCAGCAGCTTAGTGGGGCAGGGCGACACCATATATTTT. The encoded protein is CASSLVGQGDTIYF.